The 21 T cell receptor beta chains given below trace back to one sample, sequenced in a study of T cells in Graves' hyperthyroidism and ophthalmopathy. TCR beta CDR3 regions were amplified from RNA. The study used the HTBI primer set for a first-round RT-PCR of the TCR CDR3. Using its own MiXCR run on the multiplex PCR reads, TCRdb lists one record per CDR3 protein. The sample includes around 290,000 distinct CDR3 sequences, approximately 14% of them seen just once. Sample: blood. Receptors originate from a woman aged 35 to 49 with Graves' hyperthyroidism.

This clonotype was seen ten or more times. The chain links TRBV6-1 to TRBJ1-1; possible D gene TRBD1, 5 bases. Trimming shortened V by 7 bases and J by 0 bases, and 9 bases separated the two germline ends. This CDR3 has 13 residues. Germline lookup yields CDR1 MNHNS and CDR2 SASEGT. CDR3 loop: CASTWGVNTEAFF. The DNA for the CDR3 is TGTGCCAGCACGTGGGGGGTGAACACTGAAGCTTTCTTT.

The chain has TRBV5-6 and TRBJ2-5, with a tentative D call TRBD1 (5 bases). The length of the CDR3 is 17 residues. The germline V and J ends were trimmed by 0 bases and 2 bases, with 17 bases remaining between them. The germline V gene has CDR1 SGHDT and CDR2 YYEEEE. DNA of the CDR3: TGTGCCAGCAGCTTGGGTCAGCAGGGTTTGTTTCAAGAGACCCAGTACTTC. It yields the protein CASSLGQQGLFQETQYF.

This clonotype has a count of ten or more. This chain links TRBV10-3 with TRBJ2-2; D unresolved. This CDR3 is 12 amino acids long. V dropped 3 bases and J dropped 6 bases, with 5 bases sitting between them. Germline CDR1 ENHRY, CDR2 SYGVKD. CDR3 residues: CAISDGSGELFF. The CDR3, as DNA: TGTGCCATCAGTGACGGTTCCGGGGAGCTGTTTTTT.

This clonotype was observed many times. The V and J genes are TRBV7-2 and TRBJ2-3; 8 bases line up with TRBD2. Germline V gene data show CDR1 as SGHTA and CDR2 as FQGNSA. The CDR3 covers 19 residues. The junction had 14 bases not matched to a gene; V was cut back by 0 bases and J by 3 bases. The CDR3 loop is CASSLAQGLVSGLTDTQYF. The CDR3 region has the DNA TGTGCCAGCAGCTTAGCGCAGGGACTAGTATCGGGTTTGACAGATACGCAGTATTTT.

This clonotype appeared once. The V and J genes are TRBV28 and TRBJ2-1, with D maybe TRBD1 (5 bases). CDR1 and CDR2 from the germline V gene are MDHEN and SYDVKM. CDR3 size: 14 residues. The V gene lost 5 bases and the J gene lost 4 bases, with 12 bases spanning the gap. CDR3 in amino acids: CASSERQRYNEQFF. DNA of the CDR3: TGTGCCAGCAGTGAACGACAGAGATACAATGAGCAGTTCTTC.

This clonotype was recorded at least ten times. The chain recombines TRBV27 with TRBJ2-3, with a tentative D call TRBD2 (5 bases). The length of the CDR3 is 15 residues. V was shortened by 4 bases and J by 4 bases, with 15 bases between the two germline ends. Germline lookup yields CDR1 MNHEY and CDR2 SMNVEV (reference sequence). In DNA, the CDR3 is TGTGCCAGCAGTTCCTGGGCGGCCGGGGCAGATACGCAGTATTTT. Its protein is CASSSWAAGADTQYF.

This clonotype was seen repeatedly, ten times or more. V usage is TRBV28 and J usage is TRBJ2-7; 9 nucleotides match TRBD2. Trimming cost V 0 bases and J 0 bases; bases outside gene matches: 6. The CDR3 length is 17 residues. Germline CDR1 and CDR2: MDHEN and SYDVKM. CDR3 sequence (DNA): TGTGCCAGCAGTTTATGGCGGGGGGGTCCGAGCTCCTACGAGCAGTACTTC. Protein: CASSLWRGGPSSYEQYF.

This clonotype was detected many times. The V gene is TRBV7-8, the J gene TRBJ1-3, with a possible D match to TRBD1 (6 bases). This CDR3 spans 15 amino acids. V lost 5 bases, J lost 4 bases, and 15 bases lay in between. Germline lookup yields CDR1 SGHVS and CDR2 FQNEAQ. CDR3 DNA sequence: TGTGCCAGCAGCCGGGGACACCGGGGGGGAAACACCATATATTTT. Translating gives CASSRGHRGGNTIYF.

This clonotype was seen repeatedly, ten times or more. This chain connects TRBV20-1 to TRBJ2-7; 13 bases match TRBD2. Losses at the gene ends were 5 bases for V and 6 bases for J; bases not matched to a gene: 19. Germline CDR1 DFQATT, CDR2 SNEGSKA (reference sequence). The CDR3 has 18 residues. The CDR3 DNA is TGCAGTGCTCTATCCAGGACTAGCGGGAGCCCTCGGTTGAGCGAGCAGTACTTC. Protein product: CSALSRTSGSPRLSEQYF.

J is TRBJ1-2 and V is TRBV6-1; maybe TRBD1 (5 bases). Trimming cost V 0 bases and J 9 bases, with 17 bases left between them. CDR1 and CDR2 from the germline V gene are MNHNS and SASEGT. This CDR3 is built from 15 residues. The CDR3 reads CASSEAPGGGESYTF. The CDR3 DNA sequence: TGTGCCAGCAGTGAAGCCCCCGGGGGTGGGGAGAGCTACACCTTC.

Many counts were recorded for this clonotype. DNA for the CDR3: TGTGCCAGCAGCCTAGGCTCTAGCGGGAGTCTAGCGGGAGAGACCCAGTACTTC. It specifies CASSLGSSGSLAGETQYF. This chain joins TRBV7-9 and TRBJ2-5, with 10 bases lining up with TRBD2. J was trimmed by 4 bases and V by 5 bases; bases with no gene match: 16. The CDR3 is made up of 18 amino acids. The germline V gene encodes CDR1 SEHNR and CDR2 FQNEAQ (reference sequence). The full variable domain, its missing parts supplied by reference TRBV7-9 and TRBJ2-5, is DTGVSQNPRHKITKRGQNVTFRCDPISEHNRLYWYRQTLGQGPEFLTYFQNEAQLEKSRLLSDRFSAERPKGSFSTLEIQRTEQGDSAMYLCASSLGSSGSLAGETQYFGPGTRLLVL.

This clonotype appeared many times. The V call is TRBV10-3, the J call TRBJ2-7, with TRBD2 matching over 13 bases. Germline CDR1 ENHRY, CDR2 SYGVKD. The CDR3 consists of 15 residues. V dropped 6 bases and J dropped 4; count of bases not matched to a gene: 6. The CDR3 is CAISPGTSGTYEQYF. The CDR3 DNA follows: TGTGCCATCAGCCCCGGGACTAGCGGGACTTACGAGCAGTACTTC.

At least ten counts were recorded for this clonotype. For the CDR3, the DNA is TGTGCCAGCAGCCTAGCGATCCCGGGACCGAAGAACACTGAAGCTTTCTTT. It yields the protein CASSLAIPGPKNTEAFF. V gene TRBV11-2 combines with J gene TRBJ1-1, with a tentative D call TRBD1 (5 bases). Trimming took off 5 bases at V and 1 base at J, with 20 bases between the two ends. Germline V gives CDR1 SGHAT, CDR2 FQNNGV. The CDR3 is 17 residues long.

This clonotype was observed many times. The V gene is TRBV7-9, the J gene TRBJ1-3, with D unresolved. The ends were cut back, 8 bases at V and 0 bases at J, with 5 bases in the middle. Germline V CDR1 and CDR2: SEHNR, FQNEAQ (reference sequence). This CDR3 has 12 amino acids. CDR3 loop: CASLGSGNTIYF. CDR3 DNA: TGTGCCAGCTTGGGCTCTGGAAACACCATATATTTT.

In this sample, this clonotype turned up many times. V is TRBV20-1 and J is TRBJ2-5; D call uncertain. The CDR3 extends over 12 amino acids. The germline V gene encodes CDR1 DFQATT and CDR2 SNEGSKA (reference sequence). Deletions cut 5 bases from V and 7 bases from J, with 14 bases between. CDR3 DNA sequence: TGCAGTGCTGACCCAAATTCAGGGACCCAGTACTTC. The encoded protein is CSADPNSGTQYF.

A few counts support this clonotype. The chain uses TRBV20-1 and TRBJ2-1, with 8 bases that match TRBD2. Trimming took 0 bases from V and 8 from J; bases not matched to a gene: 6. Germline V CDR1 and CDR2: DFQATT, SNEGSKA (reference sequence). This CDR3 comprises 14 residues. The CDR3 DNA is TGCAGTGCTAGAGAGGGGGACGGGAGGGATGAGCAGTTCTTC. Translated: CSAREGDGRDEQFF.

The gene calls are TRBV19 and TRBJ1-1; the D is unclear. Germline V gene data show CDR1 as LNHDA and CDR2 as SQIVND (reference sequence). The CDR3 is 14 amino acids. The V and J ends lost 1 base and 1 base respectively, with 7 bases between them. The CDR3 loop reads CASSIGLQNTEAFF. DNA of the CDR3: TGTGCCAGTAGTATAGGGCTCCAGAACACTGAAGCTTTCTTT. Together with reference TRBV19 and TRBJ1-1, the CDR3 gives the full variable domain: DGGITQSPKYLFRKEGQNVTLSCEQNLNHDAMYWYRQDPGQGLRLIYYSQIVNDFQKGDIAEGYSVSREKKESFPLTVTSAQKNPTAFYLCASSIGLQNTEAFFGQGTRLTVV.

This chain connects TRBV20-1 to TRBJ2-5; perhaps TRBD2 as D (6 bases). This CDR3 comprises 13 residues. Trimming took off 6 bases at V and 0 bases at J, with 11 bases between the two ends. The germline V gene encodes CDR1 DFQATT and CDR2 SNEGSKA (reference sequence). CDR3 protein: CSARREYQETQYF. DNA of the CDR3: TGCAGTGCCCGCCGGGAGTACCAAGAGACCCAGTACTTC.

The chain is built from TRBV5-4 and TRBJ1-2; D may be TRBD1 (6 bases). CDR3 length: 12 residues. Trimming pared 4 bases from V and 8 bases from J, leaving 12 bases between. The V gene's germline CDR1 is SGHNT and CDR2 YYREEE (reference sequence). The CDR3 is CASSPETGGYTF. In nucleotides, the CDR3 is TGTGCCAGCAGCCCAGAGACAGGCGGCTACACCTTC.

This clonotype was observed a few times. The CDR3 region is CASTLDRSLYGYTF. The CDR3 DNA is TGTGCCAGTACCCTAGACAGGAGTCTATATGGCTACACCTTC. The gene calls are TRBV19 and TRBJ1-2; the D gene is possibly TRBD1 (6 bases). The V end was cut by 7 bases, the J end by 5 bases, with 17 bases between. Germline CDR1 and CDR2: LNHDA and SQIVND (reference sequence). The CDR3 extends over 14 amino acids.

This clonotype was counted at least ten times. J is TRBJ1-1 and V is TRBV3-1; perhaps TRBD1 as D (5 bases). The germline V gene encodes CDR1 LGHDT and CDR2 YNNKEL (reference sequence). V was trimmed by 4 bases and J by 2 bases, leaving 11 bases between them. This CDR3 is 14 amino acids long. The CDR3 here is CASSLGLSNTEAFF. DNA of the CDR3: TGTGCCAGCAGCCTGGGACTGAGTAACACTGAAGCTTTCTTT.